One and the same sample provided the 8 T cell receptor beta chains below, sequenced in a study of cytomegalovirus exposure and HLA in healthy donors. The PCR was carried out with 60 Vbeta primers and 13 Jbeta primers. Using immunoSEQ multiplex PCR, the repertoire was profiled, and TCRdb retains in-frame clones only, with some absent. The profile covers 100,000 to 140,000 clones, with roughly 73% appearing a single time and roughly 8.2% taken by the ten largest. Sequenced material: PBMCs. The source is a man between 25 and 39 years old in good health and CMV-seronegative.

The gene calls are TRBV18 and TRBJ1-3; D is perhaps TRBD1 (5 bases). Trimming took off 2 bases at V and 4 bases at J, with 15 bases between the two ends. The CDR3 extends over 16 amino acids. CDR1 is KGHSH and CDR2 is LQKENI in the germline V gene. The CDR3: CASSPSGGAHGNTIYF. The CDR3 DNA reads TGTGCCAGCTCACCATCGGGAGGGGCGCACGGAAACACCATATATTTT.

The chain is built from TRBV6-5 and TRBJ2-5; a possible D gene is TRBD2 (6 bases). From germline, CDR1 is MNHEY and CDR2 SVGAGI. The CDR3 extends over 14 amino acids. V lost 6 bases and J 4 bases, leaving 15 bases between the germline ends. The CDR3 spells CASSSPGSGETQYF. CDR3 in DNA: TGTGCCAGCAGCTCTCCCGGGAGCGGAGAGACCCAGTACTTC.

This clone was seen a few times. This chain uses TRBV6-1 with TRBJ1-1; TRBD1 is a possible D gene (6 bases). Germline assignment: CDR1 MNHNS and CDR2 SASEGT. V lost 5 bases to trimming and J lost 3 bases, with 10 bases between them. This CDR3 comprises 13 residues. CDR3 region: CASSPRGDTEAFF. CDR3 nucleotide sequence: TGTGCCAGCAGTCCCAGGGGAGACACTGAAGCTTTCTTT.

The chain uses TRBV29-1 and TRBJ2-3, with TRBD2 identical over 8 bases. CDR1 is SQVTM, CDR2 ANQGSEA, per germline. The trim removed 7 bases at V and 1 base at J, leaving 7 bases unmatched. The CDR3 totals 14 residues. The CDR3 region is CSALAGPRTDTQYF. The CDR3, as DNA: TGCAGCGCCTTAGCGGGGCCCCGCACAGATACGCAGTATTTT.

The chain carries TRBV11-1 and TRBJ2-5, with 13 bases fitting TRBD2. CDR3 length: 16 residues. Germline CDR1 reads SGHAT; CDR2 reads FQDESV (reference sequence). With V trimmed by 3 bases and J by 1 base, 2 bases remained unmatched. The CDR3 reads CASSLTSGRFQETQYF. The CDR3 coding sequence is TGTGCCAGCAGCTTGACTAGCGGGAGGTTCCAAGAGACCCAGTACTTC.

The gene calls are TRBV28 and TRBJ1-1; a possible D gene is TRBD1 (5 bases). Trimming took off 8 bases at V and 7 bases at J, with 14 bases between the two ends. CDR3 size: 12 residues. CDR1 is MDHEN, CDR2 SYDVKM, per germline. Written as DNA, the CDR3 is TGTGCCAGCTTTTCCGAGACAGTTGAAGCTTTCTTT. It codes for CASFSETVEAFF.

This chain uses TRBV6-5 with TRBJ2-1; 8 nucleotides agree with TRBD1. Trimming took 5 bases from V and 5 from J; bases not matched to a gene: 2. The CDR3 is 13 residues long. Germline CDR1 and CDR2: MNHEY and SVGAGI. The chain's CDR3 is CASSLTGDNEQFF. The CDR3 DNA is TGTGCCAGCAGTCTGACAGGGGACAATGAGCAGTTCTTC.

J is TRBJ1-2 and V is TRBV6-1, with unresolved D. The CDR3 totals 13 residues. V lost 3 bases, J lost 2 bases, and 7 bases lay in between. CDR1 and CDR2 (germline): MNHNS, SASEGT. This CDR3 reads CASSDGSNYGYTF. The CDR3 DNA sequence: TGTGCCAGCAGTGACGGTAGCAACTATGGCTACACCTTC.